These T cell receptor beta chains were read from a single sample in a study of blood T cells in healthy people across ages. TCRdb re-analysed the 5' RACE reads in MiXCR, keeping a single row per CDR3 protein. The table records approximately 760,000 distinct CDR3 sequences, just under 25% of them present only once. The sample was also linked to a second study, of T cells of mothers and their children.

The sequenced material came from blood. The source is a boy younger than 18 in good health. CDR3s include the opening cysteine and the closing phenylalanine or tryptophan. A D gene is named only where the DNA matches it firmly. Rows give clone size only sometimes, using once, few, many, or a class for an expanded clone.

size,V,J,D,CDR3,DNA
-,TRBV4-3,TRBJ1-2,-,CASSQDNGGYGYTF,TGCGCCAGCAGCCAAGATAACGGGGGATATGGCTACACCTTC
once,TRBV28,TRBJ1-6,TRBD1,CASGDSPYNSPLHF,TGTGCCAGTGGGGACAGCCCCTATAATTCACCCCTCCACTTT
-,TRBV7-9,TRBJ1-6,-,CASTFGGGGNSPLHF,TGTGCCAGCACCTTCGGCGGCGGCGGAAATTCACCCCTCCACTTT
-,TRBV7-9,TRBJ2-3,TRBD2,CASSLPRAGEGTDTQYF,TGTGCCAGCAGCTTACCTAGAGCGGGAGAGGGCACAGATACGCAGTATTTT
-,TRBV7-9,TRBJ1-1,-,CASSPPSAPAAFF,TGTGCCAGCAGCCCTCCGTCGGCACCGGCGGCTTTCTTT
-,TRBV9,TRBJ2-5,-,CASSVGTTSETQYF,TGTGCCAGCAGCGTAGGGACTACCTCGGAGACCCAGTACTTC
-,TRBV4-1,TRBJ2-2,-,CASSQRTGPVGELFF,TGCGCCAGCAGCCAAAGAACAGGGCCCGTCGGGGAGCTGTTTTTT
-,TRBV5-6,TRBJ2-4,-,CASSLRNIAKNIQYF,TGTGCCAGCAGCCTCAGGAACATAGCCAAAAACATTCAGTACTTC
-,TRBV6-1,TRBJ2-7,-,CASSTEAINSYEQYF,TGTGCCAGCAGTACAGAGGCGATCAACTCCTACGAGCAGTACTTC
-,TRBV12-3/TRBV12-4,TRBJ1-2,-,CASSTRTLVGYTF,TGTGCCAGCAGTACTAGGACGCTTGTTGGCTACACCTTC
-,TRBV4-2,TRBJ2-2,-,CASSQEGSGVLTNTGELFF,TGTGCCAGCAGCCAAGAAGGGAGTGGGGTTTTGACGAACACCGGGGAGCTGTTTTTT
-,TRBV7-2,TRBJ2-1,-,CASSPSIEGNEQFF,TGTGCCAGCAGCCCCTCTATCGAGGGAAATGAGCAGTTCTTC